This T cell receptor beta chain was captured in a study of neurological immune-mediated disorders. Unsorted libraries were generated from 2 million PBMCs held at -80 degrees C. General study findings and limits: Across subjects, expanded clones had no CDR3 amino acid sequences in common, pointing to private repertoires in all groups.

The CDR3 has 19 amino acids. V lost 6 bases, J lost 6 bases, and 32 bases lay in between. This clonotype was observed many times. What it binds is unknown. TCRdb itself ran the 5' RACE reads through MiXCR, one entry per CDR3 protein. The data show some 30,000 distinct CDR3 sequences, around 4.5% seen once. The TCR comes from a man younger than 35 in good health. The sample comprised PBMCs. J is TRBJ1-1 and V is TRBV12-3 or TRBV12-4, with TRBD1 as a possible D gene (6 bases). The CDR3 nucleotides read TGTGCCAGCAGGGGGGCGCGGGGTGAGTCGGTTCGGCCCGGGGCTGAAGCTTTCTTT. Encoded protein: CASRGARGESVRPGAEAFF.